This TCR beta chain was documented in a study of follicular helper T cells after annual influenza vaccination. Indicated time point: 2015-2016 season, 7 days after influenza vaccination. Repertoires were generated with immunoSEQ multiplex PCR, while TCRdb's copy carries only in-frame clones and drops some. This sample has thousands of clones, with 65% to 90% found just once. CDR3 length: 15 amino acids. Trimming took 3 bases from V and 3 from J, leaving 13 bases between them. The germline CDR1 and CDR2 sequences are LNHDA and SQIVND (reference sequence). The TCR was taken from an adult who received the influenza vaccine. The chain is built from TRBV19 and TRBJ2-3; the D gene is possibly TRBD2 (5 bases). Sequenced material: CXCR5- memory CD4+ T cells sorted from blood, taken 7 days after influenza vaccination. The CDR3 sequence: CASSIGETRTDTQYF. CDR3 nucleotide sequence: TGTGCCAGTAGTATCGGGGAGACGAGAACAGATACGCAGTATTTT.